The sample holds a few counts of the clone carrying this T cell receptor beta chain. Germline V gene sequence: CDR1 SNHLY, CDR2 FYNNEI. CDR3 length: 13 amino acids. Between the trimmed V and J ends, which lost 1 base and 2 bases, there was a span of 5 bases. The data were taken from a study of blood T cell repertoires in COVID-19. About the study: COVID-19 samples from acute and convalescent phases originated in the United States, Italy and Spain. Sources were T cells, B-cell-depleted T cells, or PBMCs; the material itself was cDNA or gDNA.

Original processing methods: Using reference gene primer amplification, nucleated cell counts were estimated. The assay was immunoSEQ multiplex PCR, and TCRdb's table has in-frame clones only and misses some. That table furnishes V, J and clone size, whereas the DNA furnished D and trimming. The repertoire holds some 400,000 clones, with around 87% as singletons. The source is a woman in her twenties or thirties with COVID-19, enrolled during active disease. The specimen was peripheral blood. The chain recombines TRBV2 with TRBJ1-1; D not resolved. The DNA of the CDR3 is TGTGCCAGCAGTGAAGGAGGAAACACTGAAGCTTTCTTT. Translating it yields CASSEGGNTEAFF.